These 30 T cell receptor beta chains originate from one sample sequenced in a study of blood T cells in healthy people across ages. Next came a second PCR, run for about 6 to 12 cycles, which used a sample-barcoded 5' primer along with a J-beta primer mix. Each CDR3 protein is one row after TCRdb ran MiXCR on the 5' RACE reads. The table includes 720,000 or so distinct CDR3 sequences, less than 45% detected once. The specimen sequenced was blood. The receptors stem from a man at least 80 years old in good health.

Only a few counts were recorded for this clonotype. The chain uses TRBV20-1 and TRBJ2-7, with D hard to call. Trimming took 2 bases from V and 2 from J, leaving 16 bases between them. There are 15 residues in the CDR3. Germline values: CDR1 DFQATT, CDR2 SNEGSKA (reference sequence). The CDR3 bases are TGCAGTGCTAGAAACCCCGGACGGACCGCCTACGAGCAGTACTTC. It translates to CSARNPGRTAYEQYF.

Regarding this clonotype: This clone may be a read error of a much larger clone one base away. The chain carries TRBV4-2 and TRBJ1-6; D unresolved. CDR1 is LGHNA, CDR2 YNFKEQ, per germline. The CDR3 totals 15 residues. CDR3 in amino acids: CASSQEGPYNPPLHF. DNA for the CDR3: TGTGCCAGCAGCCAAGAAGGCCCATATAATCCACCCCTCCACTTT.

This clonotype was counted once. V usage is TRBV20-1 and J usage is TRBJ2-7; TRBD2 agrees at 10 bases. The V gene's germline CDR1 is DFQATT and CDR2 SNEGSKA (reference sequence). V shed 1 base and J 2 bases; nucleotides not matched to a gene: 17. CDR3 length equals 19 residues. CDR3 nucleotides: TGCAGTGCTAGAGCCGCACTTGGGACCAGCGGGAGGGCCCCCTACGAGCAGTACTTC. It yields the protein CSARAALGTSGRAPYEQYF.

The chain is built from TRBV7-2 and TRBJ1-5; TRBD1 aligns across 7 bases. V shed 5 bases and J 6 bases; nucleotides not matched to a gene: 13. In germline, CDR1 is SGHTA, CDR2 FQGNSA. The CDR3 is 16 residues long. This CDR3 reads CASSPGQAVSPQPQHF. CDR3 nucleotide sequence: TGTGCCAGCAGCCCAGGACAGGCGGTGTCCCCTCAGCCCCAGCATTTT.

The V gene is TRBV30, the J gene TRBJ2-5, with 10 bases fitting TRBD1. This CDR3 region has 13 residues. From germline, CDR1 is GTSNPN and CDR2 SVGIG (reference sequence). As DNA, the CDR3 is TGTGCTCTACAGGGACAGGGGTACCGAGAGCAGTACTTC. Translation: CALQGQGYREQYF.

The rearrangement uses TRBV6-6 and TRBJ2-5; D not certain. The CDR3 consists of 14 residues. CDR1 and CDR2 (germline): MNHNY, SVGAGI (reference sequence). The V and J ends lost 8 bases and 5 bases respectively, with 18 bases between them. CDR3 sequence reads: CASGPGPSGETQYF. In nucleotides, the CDR3 is TGTGCCAGCGGACCGGGCCCCTCTGGGGAGACCCAGTACTTC.

This clonotype has more than one count but fewer than ten. The gene calls are TRBV11-2 and TRBJ2-1; D remains ambiguous. The germline gives CDR1 SGHAT, CDR2 FQNNGV. The CDR3 has 13 residues. Between the trimmed V and J ends, which lost 6 bases and 7 bases, there was a span of 13 bases. CDR3 loop: CASSYKTGNEQFF. For the CDR3, the DNA is TGTGCCAGCAGTTATAAAACTGGGAATGAGCAGTTCTTC.

This clonotype was recorded at least ten times. V gene TRBV4-3 combines with J gene TRBJ2-3; the D gene is possibly TRBD1 (6 bases). With 1 base removed from V and 6 bases from J, the gap between germline ends came to 8 bases. The CDR3 sequence is 13 residues long. Per germline, CDR1 LGHNA and CDR2 YSLEER. CDR3 amino acids: CASSQGGRDTQYF. The CDR3 DNA follows: TGCGCCAGCAGCCAAGGGGGGCGGGATACGCAGTATTTT.

There are a few counts of this clonotype. The chain couples TRBV20-1 to TRBJ2-5; 7 nucleotides agree with TRBD1. The CDR3 runs 13 residues. The junction had 6 bases not matched to a gene; V was cut back by 6 bases and J by 2 bases. CDR1 and CDR2 (germline): DFQATT, SNEGSKA (reference sequence). The CDR3 DNA reads TGCAGTGCCTGGGGACAGTCACAAGAGACCCAGTACTTC. Translating gives CSAWGQSQETQYF.

The chain employs TRBV7-2 and TRBJ2-7; D is perhaps TRBD1 or TRBD2 (5 bases each). Trimming removed 1 base at V and 2 bases at J, with 18 bases between. This CDR3 spans 17 amino acids. Germline V gene lookup returns CDR1 SGHTA and CDR2 FQGNSA. The CDR3 sequence is CASSLVGPRIVTYEQYF. Written as DNA, the CDR3 is TGTGCCAGCAGCTTAGTGGGACCCCGGATAGTAACCTACGAGCAGTACTTC.

This chain uses TRBV14 with TRBJ1-2; the D gene is possibly TRBD1 (6 bases). From germline, CDR1 is SGHDN and CDR2 FVKESK. V was shortened by 1 base and J by 2 bases, with 17 bases between the two germline ends. The CDR3 is 17 residues long. The CDR3 DNA sequence: TGTGCCAGCAGCCAAGTTTGGGACACGGACTTAAACTATGGCTACACCTTC. It encodes CASSQVWDTDLNYGYTF. Full variable domain (outside the CDR3, taken from reference TRBV14 and TRBJ1-2): EAGVTQFPSHSVIEKGQTVTLRCDPISGHDNLYWYRRVMGKEIKFLLHFVKESKQDESGMPNNRFLAERTGGTYSTLKVQPAELEDSGVYFCASSQVWDTDLNYGYTFGSGTRLTVV.

This clonotype occurred many times. This chain connects TRBV29-1 to TRBJ2-5; 7 bases are shared with TRBD1. V lost 7 bases and J lost 8; bases outside the gene matches: 16. The CDR3 is made up of 14 amino acids. The germline gives CDR1 SQVTM, CDR2 ANQGSEA. In DNA form, the CDR3 reads TGCAGCGCACACCTCCTCCGGACAGGACCAACCCAGTACTTC. Translating gives CSAHLLRTGPTQYF.

This clonotype occurred many times. The chain employs TRBV5-1 and TRBJ1-2; TRBD1 is a possible D gene (5 bases). V shed 3 bases and J shed 8 bases, with 11 bases lying between them. Germline assignment: CDR1 SGHRS and CDR2 YFSETQ. The CDR3 has 12 residues. The CDR3 sequence: CASSSQVGGYTF. The CDR3 nucleotides are TGCGCCAGCAGCTCACAGGTTGGCGGCTACACCTTC.

V usage is TRBV19 and J usage is TRBJ2-4; TRBD2 aligns across 9 bases. The CDR3 is 15 residues long. Germline values: CDR1 LNHDA, CDR2 SQIVND (reference sequence). The ends lost 5 bases at V and 4 bases at J; junction bases unmatched: 6. Here the CDR3 reads CASSSLTSGKNIQYF. DNA of the CDR3: TGTGCCAGTAGTTCCCTGACTAGCGGAAAAAACATTCAGTACTTC.

This clonotype was seen a handful of times. The rearrangement links TRBV10-3 to TRBJ2-1; 15 bases are shared with TRBD2. Germline CDR1 reads ENHRY; CDR2 reads SYGVKD. J lost 11 bases, V lost 10 bases, and 3 bases had no gene match. This CDR3 is built from 12 residues. The DNA for the CDR3 is TGTGCCACCGGACTAGCGGGAGGGCAGCAGTTCTTC. It specifies CATGLAGGQQFF.

In its sample, this clonotype was seen a few times. This sequence joins TRBV10-3 and TRBJ2-3, with D possibly being TRBD1 (6 bases). Per germline, CDR1 ENHRY and CDR2 SYGVKD. The CDR3 is 15 residues long. V lost 0 bases and J lost 4, with 11 bases in between. CDR3 coding DNA: TGTGCCATCAGTGAGTCTAGACAGGTCGCAGATACGCAGTATTTT. This sequence encodes CAISESRQVADTQYF.

This chain's CDR3 is CASRWGQRYNEQFF. The CDR3 nucleotides read TGTGCCAGCCGATGGGGACAGCGGTACAATGAGCAGTTCTTC. The chain combines TRBV6-5 with TRBJ2-1; 7 bases are shared with TRBD1. CDR3 length: 14 amino acids. CDR1 is MNHEY and CDR2 is SVGAGI in the germline V gene. Trimming at V came to 8 bases and at J to 4 bases, leaving 8 bases not matched to a gene.

This clonotype was counted only a few times. The rearrangement uses TRBV20-1 and TRBJ1-6, with 9 positions matching TRBD1. The CDR3 is 12 residues long. Trimming cost V 6 bases and J 9 bases; bases outside gene matches: 3. The germline gives CDR1 DFQATT, CDR2 SNEGSKA (reference sequence). The CDR3 is CSARDRVSPLHF. The CDR3 nucleotides are TGCAGTGCAAGGGACAGGGTTTCACCCCTCCACTTT.

V usage is TRBV2 and J usage is TRBJ2-3; no clear D. CDR1 is SNHLY, CDR2 FYNNEI, per germline. Trimming removed 7 bases at V and 0 bases at J, with 14 bases between. This CDR3 comprises 15 residues. The CDR3 spells CASNARRFSTDTQYF. The CDR3 bases are TGTGCCAGCAACGCCCGGAGATTTAGCACAGATACGCAGTATTTT. The full variable domain, in which reference TRBV2 and TRBJ2-3 provide the parts outside the CDR3, is EPEVTQTPSHQVTQMGQEVILRCVPISNHLYFYWYRQILGQKVEFLVSFYNNEISEKSEIFDDQFSVERPDGSNFTLKIRSTKLEDSAMYFCASNARRFSTDTQYFGPGTRLTVL.

J is TRBJ1-2 and V is TRBV6-1, with D possibly being TRBD1 (6 bases). The CDR3 totals 18 residues. The germline V and J ends were trimmed by 4 bases and 0 bases, with 21 bases remaining between them. The germline V gene has CDR1 MNHNS and CDR2 SASEGT. CDR3 coding DNA: TGTGCCAGCAGTGCCCACGGGGGGGGGGCGAGAGCTAACTATGGCTACACCTTC. It codes for CASSAHGGGARANYGYTF.

This clonotype was seen ten or more times. The CDR3 DNA reads as TGTGCCAGCAGTTTAAAGGCACCCTCAGGGAGCCAGTACTTC. It yields the protein CASSLKAPSGSQYF. V gene TRBV12-3 or TRBV12-4 combines with J gene TRBJ2-5; D may match TRBD1 or TRBD2 (5 bases each). V lost 2 bases, J lost 10 bases, and 17 bases lay in between. The CDR3 is 14 amino acids.

This chain uses TRBV18 with TRBJ2-5; D is unresolved. The CDR3 runs 13 residues. V lost 5 bases to trimming and J lost 2 bases, with 9 bases between them. Germline V gene data show CDR1 as KGHSH and CDR2 as LQKENI. The chain's CDR3 is CASSRPDQETQYF. The CDR3 nucleotides read TGTGCCAGCTCAAGACCGGATCAAGAGACCCAGTACTTC.

The gene calls are TRBV7-9 and TRBJ1-2, with D possibly matching TRBD1 (5 bases). The CDR3 is 15 residues long. The germline gives CDR1 SEHNR, CDR2 FQNEAQ (reference sequence). The V and J ends lost 5 bases and 0 bases respectively, with 13 bases between them. The CDR3 protein is CASSRPTGTNYGYTF. The CDR3 DNA is TGTGCCAGCAGCCGCCCTACAGGAACTAACTATGGCTACACCTTC.

CDR3 sequence: CASSLRREGPSNEQFF. CDR3 nucleotide sequence: TGTGCCAGCAGTTTGAGGCGGGAGGGCCCTTCCAATGAGCAGTTCTTC. This chain links TRBV12-3 or TRBV12-4 with TRBJ2-1; 9 nucleotides match TRBD2. CDR3 length equals 16 residues. The V and J ends lost 3 bases and 6 bases, in that order; junction bases with no gene match: 9.

In this sample, this clonotype turned up a few times. V and J are TRBV28 and TRBJ2-4, with D maybe TRBD2 (6 bases). V was shortened by 6 bases and J by 8 bases, with 14 bases between the two germline ends. The CDR3 is 13 residues long. Germline-derived CDR1 and CDR2 are MDHEN and SYDVKM. The CDR3 reads CASRRDPGDIQYF. The CDR3, as DNA: TGTGCCAGCAGACGGGACCCGGGGGACATTCAGTACTTC.

J is TRBJ2-1 and V is TRBV20-1; D possibly corresponds to TRBD2 (5 bases). The ends were cut back, 1 base at V and 9 bases at J, with 10 bases in the middle. The CDR3 extends over 12 amino acids. Germline CDR1 reads DFQATT; CDR2 reads SNEGSKA (reference sequence). The DNA for the CDR3 is TGCAGTGCTAGAGTGGCTAGCATTGAGCAGTTCTTC. Protein product: CSARVASIEQFF.

This clonotype occurred many times. J is TRBJ2-7 and V is TRBV29-1; TRBD1 aligns across 9 bases. The length of the CDR3 is 13 residues. V dropped 3 bases and J dropped 2; count of bases not matched to a gene: 2. The germline gives CDR1 SQVTM, CDR2 ANQGSEA. The CDR3 sequence is CSVEGQGTYEQYF. CDR3 nucleotide sequence: TGCAGCGTTGAGGGACAGGGTACCTACGAGCAGTACTTC.

At least ten counts were recorded for this clonotype. The CDR3 reads CASSPRTSGGPSTDTQYF. For the CDR3, the DNA is TGTGCCAGCAGCCCGAGGACTAGCGGGGGCCCTAGCACAGATACGCAGTATTTT. The chain recombines TRBV7-9 with TRBJ2-3, with 13 bases matching TRBD2. From germline, CDR1 is SEHNR and CDR2 FQNEAQ (reference sequence). The junction had 8 bases not matched to a gene; V was cut back by 5 bases and J by 0 bases. The CDR3 has 18 amino acids.

Turning to this clonotype: One base away lies a much larger clone, so this may be a sequencing read error. CDR3 loop: CAISEATSNYGYTF. The CDR3 DNA follows: TGTGCCATCAGTGAGGCGACCAGTAACTATGGCTACACCTTC. The V gene is TRBV10-3, the J gene TRBJ1-2; no clear D. Germline-derived CDR1 and CDR2 are ENHRY and SYGVKD. The CDR3 consists of 14 residues. The ends were cut back, 2 bases at V and 1 base at J, with 8 bases in the middle.

The V call is TRBV12-5, the J call TRBJ2-3; D remains unclear. The germline V gene has CDR1 LGHNT and CDR2 FRNRAP. There are 14 residues in the CDR3. The V and J ends lost 5 bases and 2 bases respectively, with 11 bases between them. Here the CDR3 DNA reads TGTGCTAGTGGTCCCGCAGTGGTCACAGATACGCAGTATTTT. It is translated as CASGPAVVTDTQYF. Full variable domain (missing parts from reference TRBV12-5 and TRBJ2-3): DARVTQTPRHKVTEMGQEVTMRCQPILGHNTVFWYRQTMMQGLELLAYFRNRAPLDDSGMPKDRFSAEMPDATLATLKIQPSEPRDSAVYFCASGPAVVTDTQYFGPGTRLTVL.